This T cell receptor (beta chain) is from a study of cytomegalovirus exposure and HLA in healthy donors. Study-level results: The study designated fewer than 200 TCR beta chains cytomegalovirus-associated.

Whereas donors were nominally healthy upon sampling, unrecorded immune exposures were probable. The PCR ran on 60 Vbeta and 13 Jbeta primers. Sequencing used immunoSEQ multiplex PCR; TCRdb keeps in-frame clones, though not all of them. The sample lists under 200,000 clones, approximately 78% seen once, with approximately 14% in the top ten. The CDR3 length is 17 residues. Germline lookup yields CDR1 MRHNA and CDR2 SNTAGT. With V trimmed by 4 bases and J by 3 bases, 13 bases remained unmatched. This clone appeared a few times. Antigen specificity is unknown. The receptor comes from a woman in her 30s in good health and CMV-seropositive. The sequenced sample consisted of PBMCs. V and J are TRBV6-4 and TRBJ2-7, with 9 bases fitting TRBD1. CDR3 loop: CASSVIYPGTGIYEQYF. DNA for the CDR3: TGTGCCAGCAGTGTAATCTATCCCGGGACAGGGATCTACGAGCAGTACTTC.